This T cell receptor beta chain was retrieved from a study of control samples from healthy donors and cancer patients. V shed 6 bases, J shed 8 bases, and the junction held 7 bases outside the gene matches. The CDR3 has 14 amino acids. The V gene's germline CDR1 is MDHEN and CDR2 SYDVKM. The data were produced by immunoSEQ multiplex PCR, yet TCRdb's version contains in-frame clones alone and is incomplete. The table has 140,000 to 150,000 clones, 80% to 95% seen once; the top ten hold about 5.8%. Comments on this clone: This sample includes further DNA sequences coding for the same CDR3.

The chain combines TRBV28 with TRBJ1-4; TRBD1 matches 9 bases. Material for sequencing was blood. This sequence originates from a man aged 18 to 30 in good health. The CDR3 sequence is CASSLRQGGEKLFF. The CDR3 nucleotides read TGTGCCAGCAGCTTACGACAGGGGGGAGAAAAACTGTTTTTT.